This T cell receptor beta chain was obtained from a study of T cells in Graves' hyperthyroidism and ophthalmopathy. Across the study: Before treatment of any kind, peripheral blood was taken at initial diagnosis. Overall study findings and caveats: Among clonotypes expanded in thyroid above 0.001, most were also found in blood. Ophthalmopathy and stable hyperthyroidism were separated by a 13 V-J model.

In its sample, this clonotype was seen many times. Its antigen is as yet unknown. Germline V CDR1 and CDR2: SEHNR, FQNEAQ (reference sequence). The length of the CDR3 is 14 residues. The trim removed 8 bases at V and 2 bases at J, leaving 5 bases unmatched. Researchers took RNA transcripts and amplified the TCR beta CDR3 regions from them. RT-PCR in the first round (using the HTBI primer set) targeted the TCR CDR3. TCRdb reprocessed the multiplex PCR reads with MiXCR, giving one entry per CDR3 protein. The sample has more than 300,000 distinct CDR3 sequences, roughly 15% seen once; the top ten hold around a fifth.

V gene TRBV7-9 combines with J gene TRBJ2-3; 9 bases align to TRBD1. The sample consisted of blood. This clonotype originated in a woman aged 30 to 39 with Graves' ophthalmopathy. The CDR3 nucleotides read TGTGCCAGCGAGGACAGGGGCCTCACAGATACGCAGTATTTT. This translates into CASEDRGLTDTQYF.